A selection of T cell receptor beta chains follows, all from one sample in a study of blood T cell repertoires in COVID-19. Sequencing was performed with immunoSEQ multiplex PCR; in TCRdb, only in-frame clones are kept and a portion is missing. The top ten clones hold roughly an eighth of a sample with around 440,000 clones, roughly 88% of them seen once. The sample taken for sequencing was peripheral blood. Source of these receptors: a woman between 45 and 60 years old with COVID-19, enrolled during active disease. The CDR3 runs from the conserved cysteine through the conserved F or W. D genes are given only for firm matches. Clone size is not always given. Where it is, it says once, few, many or a class for expanded clones.

- | TRBD2 | TRBJ2-2 | TRBV10-2 | 18 | CASSGGLAGGPVPGELFF | TGCGCCAGCAGTGGGGGACTAGCGGGGGGGCCAGTACCCGGGGAGCTGTTTTTT
- | - | TRBJ2-7 | TRBV9 | 15 | CASSVGGDPSYEQYF | TGTGCCAGCAGCGTAGGGGGAGATCCATCCTACGAGCAGTACTTC
- | - | TRBJ2-3 | TRBV15 | 18 | CATSRDLIKARVEDTQYF | TGTGCCACCAGCAGAGATCTCATAAAGGCCAGGGTGGAAGATACGCAGTATTTT
- | TRBD1 | TRBJ1-1 | TRBV18 | 15 | CASSFRTGENTEAFF | TGTGCCAGCTCATTCAGGACAGGGGAGAACACTGAAGCTTTCTTT
- | - | TRBJ1-2 | TRBV13 | 12 | CASRPEGYGYTF | TGTGCCAGCAGGCCGGAGGGCTATGGCTACACCTTC
once | TRBD2 | TRBJ2-6 | TRBV4-2 | 18 | CASSPGLAGPSGANVLTF | TGTGCCAGCAGCCCGGGACTAGCTGGTCCCTCTGGGGCCAACGTCCTGACTTTC
- | - | TRBJ1-6 | TRBV7-6 | 17 | CASSLGGWRQRNSPLHF | TGTGCCAGCAGCTTAGGCGGTTGGCGACAGAGGAATTCACCCCTCCACTTT
- | - | TRBJ1-6 | TRBV5-8 | 11 | CASSSETPPHF | TGTGCCAGCAGCTCCGAGACACCCCCCCACTTT
- | - | TRBJ1-2 | TRBV29-1 | 11 | CSVAVTKGYTF | TGCAGTGTGGCAGTTACTAAAGGCTACACCTTC
once | TRBD2 | TRBJ2-3 | TRBV19 | 17 | CASSMTASGGDTDTQYF | TGTGCCAGTAGTATGACGGCTAGCGGGGGGGACACAGATACGCAGTATTTT
few | - | TRBJ2-7 | TRBV11-2 | 14 | CASSFSQFEDEQYF | TGTGCCAGCAGCTTTTCGCAGTTTGAGGACGAGCAGTACTTC
few | - | TRBJ2-1 | TRBV19 | 15 | CASSNLRTVRDEQFF | TGTGCCAGTAGTAACCTACGGACAGTAAGGGATGAGCAGTTCTTC
- | - | TRBJ1-6 | TRBV10-3 | 15 | CAISEGPVYNSPLHF | TGTGCCATCAGTGAGGGGCCCGTCTATAATTCACCCCTCCACTTT
- | - | TRBJ1-1 | TRBV5-1 | 15 | CASSPGPTSDSQAFF | TGCGCCAGCAGCCCTGGACCAACCTCTGACAGCCAAGCTTTCTTT
- | - | TRBJ2-1 | TRBV19 | 17 | CASSIDPDRFSYNEQFF | TGTGCCAGTAGTATTGACCCCGACAGGTTCTCCTACAATGAGCAGTTCTTC
- | - | TRBJ1-1 | TRBV5-1 | 11 | CASRVDREAFF | TGCGCCAGCCGAGTGGACAGAGAAGCTTTCTTT
- | TRBD1 | TRBJ2-7 | TRBV5-6 | 13 | CASSPGQFYEQYF | TGTGCCAGCAGCCCGGGACAGTTCTACGAGCAGTACTTC
- | TRBD1 | TRBJ1-6 | TRBV2 | 15 | CASSESGDRGSPLHF | TGTGCCAGCAGTGAATCGGGGGACAGGGGGTCACCCCTCCACTTT
- | - | TRBJ1-5 | TRBV6-4 | 15 | CASRPGSFSNQPQHF | TGTGCCAGCAGACCCGGGTCCTTTAGCAATCAGCCCCAGCATTTT
- | - | TRBJ1-3 | TRBV24-1 | 13 | CATQPGAGNTIYF | TGTGCCACCCAGCCAGGGGCCGGAAACACCATATATTTT
- | - | TRBJ1-2 | TRBV7-9 | 14 | CASSLARQGGGYTF | TGTGCCAGCAGCTTAGCAAGGCAGGGAGGAGGCTACACCTTC
- | - | TRBJ2-7 | TRBV7-2 | 13 | CASSLDRSYEQYF | TGTGCCAGCAGCTTAGACAGGTCGTACGAGCAGTACTTC
- | TRBD1 | TRBJ2-1 | TRBV18 | 15 | CASSLRQGVYNEQFF | TGTGCCAGCTCCCTTCGACAGGGGGTCTACAATGAGCAGTTCTTC
- | - | TRBJ1-2 | TRBV7-3 | 15 | CASSLERGPGYGYTF | TGTGCCAGCAGCTTAGAGCGGGGGCCGGGGTATGGCTACACCTTC
- | - | TRBJ2-5 | TRBV2 | 15 | CASISGGLYQETQYF | TGTGCCAGCATCTCCGGGGGACTGTACCAAGAGACCCAGTACTTC
- | - | TRBJ2-7 | TRBV27 | 14 | CASRATGNSYEQYF | TGTGCCAGCAGGGCCACAGGCAACTCCTACGAGCAGTACTTC
- | TRBD2 | TRBJ2-6 | TRBV6-5 | 16 | CASSYSSGAGANVLTF | TGTGCCAGCAGTTACTCGAGCGGGGCGGGGGCCAACGTCCTGACTTTC
- | - | TRBJ1-6 | TRBV5-1 | 13 | CASSRGINSPLHF | TGCGCCAGCAGCCGAGGAATTAATTCACCCCTCCACTTT
- | TRBD1 | TRBJ1-2 | TRBV3-1/TRBV3-2 | 14 | CASSQETGDYGYTF | TGTGCCAGCAGCCAAGAGACAGGGGACTATGGCTACACCTTC
- | - | TRBJ2-1 | TRBV13 | 12 | CASSLGRYLQFF | TGTGCCAGCAGCTTAGGCAGATATTTGCAGTTCTTC
- | TRBD2 | TRBJ2-1 | TRBV5-5 | 16 | CASSFISGGAYNEQFF | TGTGCCAGCAGCTTCATTAGCGGGGGGGCCTACAATGAGCAGTTCTTC
- | TRBD2 | TRBJ2-5 | TRBV25-1 | 15 | CASSVPAGVQETQYF | TGTGCCAGCAGTGTCCCAGCGGGGGTGCAAGAGACCCAGTACTTC
- | - | TRBJ2-1 | TRBV7-2 | 15 | CASSSPDRGHNEQFF | TGTGCCAGCAGCTCCCCGGATAGGGGCCACAATGAGCAGTTCTTC
- | - | TRBJ1-2 | TRBV5-6 | 16 | CASSLEGHSTPYGYTF | TGTGCCAGCAGCTTGGAGGGACATAGTACCCCATATGGCTACACCTTC
- | - | TRBJ1-2 | TRBV19 | 13 | CASSIQGGNGYTF | TGTGCCAGTAGTATTCAGGGAGGGAACGGCTACACCTTC